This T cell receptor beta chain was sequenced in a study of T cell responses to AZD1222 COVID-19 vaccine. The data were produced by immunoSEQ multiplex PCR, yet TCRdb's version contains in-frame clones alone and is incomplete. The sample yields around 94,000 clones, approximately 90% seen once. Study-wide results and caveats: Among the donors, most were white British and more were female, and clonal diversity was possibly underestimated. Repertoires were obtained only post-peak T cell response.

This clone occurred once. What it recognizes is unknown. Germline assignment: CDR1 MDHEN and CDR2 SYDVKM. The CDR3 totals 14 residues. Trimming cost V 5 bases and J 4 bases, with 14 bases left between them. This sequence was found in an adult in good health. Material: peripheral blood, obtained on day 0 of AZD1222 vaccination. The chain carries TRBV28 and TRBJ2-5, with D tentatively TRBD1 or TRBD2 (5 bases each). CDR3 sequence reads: CASSLPQRGETQYF. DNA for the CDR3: TGTGCCAGCAGTCTCCCCCAGAGGGGAGAGACCCAGTACTTC.